These 10 T cell receptor beta chains were all obtained from the same sample, sequenced in a study of PD-1 blockade in classical Hodgkin lymphoma. After autologous stem cell transplantation all patients relapsed, and prior brentuximab vedotin exposure differed between cohorts. Sequenced by immunoSEQ multiplex PCR; TCRdb stores in-frame clones only, minus some. The sample has 23,000 or so clones; about four fifths are singletons. The material sequenced was peripheral blood mononuclear cells (PBMCs), taken before the second cycle of nivolumab. The receptors here all came from a human donor with classical Hodgkin lymphoma.

The chain links TRBV4-3 to TRBJ1-4; weak D call: TRBD1 (5 bases). V lost 0 bases and J lost 8, with 22 bases in between. The CDR3 loop spans 18 amino acids. Germline CDR1 LGHNA, CDR2 YSLEER. CDR3 residues: CASSQDPPLSRPGEKLFF. CDR3 sequence (DNA): TGCGCCAGCAGCCAAGATCCACCCCTCTCCAGACCAGGGGAAAAACTGTTTTTT.

V gene TRBV4-2 combines with J gene TRBJ1-1; D gene unclear. Trimming cost V 0 bases and J 0 bases, with 14 bases left between them. The CDR3 runs 17 residues. Germline V CDR1 and CDR2: LGHNA, YNFKEQ. The DNA of the CDR3 is TGTGCCAGCAGCCAAGAAGGGCCAGGAGCGCTGAACACTGAAGCTTTCTTT. Its translation: CASSQEGPGALNTEAFF.

V and J are TRBV4-3 and TRBJ1-2; D perhaps matches TRBD1 (5 bases). Germline V lookup: CDR1 LGHNA, CDR2 YSLEER. Deletions cut 0 bases from V and 4 bases from J, with 15 bases between. The CDR3 covers 16 residues. The CDR3 DNA reads TGCGCCAGCAGCCAAGAGCGTCGGCGGGACCGCTATGGCTACACCTTC. Translation gives CASSQERRRDRYGYTF.

Comments on this clone: Relative to the germline gene, one junction end is altered; a read error may explain this. The sample holds other DNA sequences that translate to the same CDR3. The CDR3 DNA is TGTGCCAGTAGCCAAGAAATTCGCGCAGATACGCAATATTTT. It specifies CASSQEIRADTQYF. V and J are TRBV19 and TRBJ2-3; D is unclear. The CDR3 totals 14 residues. Germline assignment: CDR1 LNHDA and CDR2 SQIVND (reference sequence). The full variable domain, in which reference TRBV19 and TRBJ2-3 provide the parts outside the CDR3, is DGGITQSPKYLFRKEGQNVTLSCEQNLNHDAMYWYRQDPGQGLRLIYYSQIVNDFQKGDIAEGYSVSREKKESFPLTVTSAQKNPTAFYLCASSQEIRADTQYFGPGTRLTVL.

This rearrangement joins TRBV5-6 to TRBJ2-7; 9 bases agree with TRBD2. Losses at the gene ends were 0 bases for V and 5 bases for J; bases not matched to a gene: 3. Germline CDR1 reads SGHDT; CDR2 reads YYEEEE. The CDR3 length is 14 residues. The CDR3 here is CASSLGLADDEQYF. The CDR3 DNA reads as TGTGCCAGCAGCTTGGGACTAGCGGACGACGAGCAGTACTTC.

The chain combines TRBV7-6 with TRBJ2-1, with TRBD1 identical over 9 bases. V trimming: 1 base; J trimming: 5 bases; junction bases outside the gene matches: 3. From germline, CDR1 is SGHVS and CDR2 FNYEAQ. There are 15 residues in the CDR3. As DNA, the CDR3 is TGTGCCAGCAGCTTAGAGGGACAGGGCCACAATGAGCAGTTCTTC. This gives the protein CASSLEGQGHNEQFF.

This rearrangement joins TRBV29-1 to TRBJ2-3; possibly TRBD1 or TRBD2 for D (5 bases each). The CDR3 is 12 residues long. In germline, CDR1 is SQVTM, CDR2 ANQGSEA. Between the trimmed V and J ends, which lost 3 bases and 9 bases, there was a span of 13 bases. CDR3 sequence (DNA): TGCAGCGTTGAGGACATTGGGGGAACGCAGTATTTT. This encodes CSVEDIGGTQYF.

The chain recombines TRBV7-2 with TRBJ2-3, with 9 bases that match TRBD1. This CDR3 region has 14 residues. Germline V gene lookup returns CDR1 SGHTA and CDR2 FQGNSA. Unmatched junction bases numbered 0, after V lost 5 bases and J lost 0 bases. The CDR3 here is CASSGTGSTDTQYF. The CDR3 DNA follows: TGTGCCAGCAGCGGGACAGGGAGCACAGATACGCAGTATTTT. Full variable domain (remainder filled in from reference TRBV7-2 and TRBJ2-3): GAGVSQSPSNKVTEKGKDVELRCDPISGHTALYWYRQSLGQGLEFLIYFQGNSAPDKSGLPSDRFSAERTGGSVSTLTIQRTQQEDSAVYLCASSGTGSTDTQYFGPGTRLTVL.

This clone is a singleton in its sample. This chain joins TRBV30 and TRBJ1-2, with D tentatively TRBD1 (5 bases). Trimming took 6 bases from V and 3 from J, leaving 11 bases between them. This CDR3 comprises 12 residues. CDR1 and CDR2 from the germline V gene are GTSNPN and SVGIG (reference sequence). CDR3 coding DNA: TGTGCCTGTGACAGTGGATACTATGGCTACACCTTC. Its protein is CACDSGYYGYTF. The variable domain in full, with the rest retrieved from reference TRBV30 and TRBJ1-2, is SQTIHQWPATLVQPVGSPLSLECTVEGTSNPNLYWYRQAAGRGLQLLFYSVGIGQISSEVPQNLSASRPQDRQFILSSKKLLLSDSGFYLCACDSGYYGYTFGSGTRLTVV.

In DNA form, the CDR3 reads TGCAGTGCTCCAGGGAAAGGCTACACCTTC. Translation: CSAPGKGYTF. The chain recombines TRBV20-1 with TRBJ1-2, with D possibly matching TRBD1 (5 bases). V dropped 5 bases and J dropped 8 bases, with 9 bases sitting between them. Germline lookup yields CDR1 DFQATT and CDR2 SNEGSKA (reference sequence). The CDR3 is made up of 10 amino acids.